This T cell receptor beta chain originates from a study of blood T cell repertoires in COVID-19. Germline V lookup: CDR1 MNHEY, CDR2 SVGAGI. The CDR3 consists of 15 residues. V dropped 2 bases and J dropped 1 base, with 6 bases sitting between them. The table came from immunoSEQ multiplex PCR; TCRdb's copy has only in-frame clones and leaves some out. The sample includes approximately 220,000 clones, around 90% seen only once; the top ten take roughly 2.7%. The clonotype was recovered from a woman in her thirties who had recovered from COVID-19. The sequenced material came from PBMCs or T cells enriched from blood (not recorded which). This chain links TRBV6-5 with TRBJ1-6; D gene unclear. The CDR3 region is CASSYRQSYNSPLHF. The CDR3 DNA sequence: TGTGCCAGCAGTTACAGACAATCCTATAATTCACCCCTCCACTTT.